This T cell receptor beta chain was captured in a study of blood T cell repertoires in COVID-19. Study-wide context: COVID-19 samples collected from the United States, Italy and Spain covered acute and convalescent phases.

This clone was counted a few times. CDR1 is SGHDT and CDR2 is YYEEEE in the germline V gene. The ends were cut back, 0 bases at V and 1 base at J, with 5 bases in the middle. This CDR3 region has 14 residues. TCRdb keeps only in-frame clones here, not all; method: immunoSEQ multiplex PCR. The sample includes around 170,000 clones, roughly 84% of them seen just once. This receptor was obtained from a human donor in a cohort sampled during active COVID-19. Material for sequencing was peripheral blood. The rearrangement uses TRBV5-6 and TRBJ2-1; D gene unclear. The chain's CDR3 is CASSLGESYNEQFF. The CDR3 region has the DNA TGTGCCAGCAGCTTGGGAGAGTCCTACAATGAGCAGTTCTTC.